One sample yielded the 4 T cell receptor beta chains listed below, sequenced in a study of graft-versus-host responses after intestinal transplantation. For these receptors, no antigen is known. Profiled with immunoSEQ multiplex PCR; TCRdb holds only in-frame clones, not every one. The sample lists some 100,000 clones; roughly 90% were seen once. Specimen: unstimulated CD4+ T cells sorted from spleen or lymph node cells, collected before transplant. Source of these receptors: a human donor who was the organ donor for an intestinal transplant.

The CDR3 loop reads CASSLDDPTNEKLFF. CDR3 nucleotides: TGCGCCAGCAGCCTGGACGACCCAACTAATGAAAAACTGTTTTTT. The gene calls are TRBV5-1 and TRBJ1-4; D is uncertain. Germline V CDR1 and CDR2: SGHRS, YFSETQ. The CDR3 is 15 amino acids. Trimming removed 4 bases at V and 0 bases at J, with 10 bases between.

The V and J genes are TRBV28 and TRBJ1-5, with D possibly being TRBD1 (5 bases). The CDR3 has 15 amino acids. V was pared by 6 bases and J by 6 bases, with 18 bases between. Germline V gene data show CDR1 as MDHEN and CDR2 as SYDVKM. This CDR3 reads CASSLDTGSGQPQHF. The CDR3 DNA follows: TGTGCCAGCAGCTTGGACACCGGTAGCGGTCAGCCCCAGCATTTT.

The V gene is TRBV28, the J gene TRBJ2-1; perhaps TRBD1 as D (5 bases). Germline V gene lookup returns CDR1 MDHEN and CDR2 SYDVKM. V dropped 4 bases and J dropped 5 bases, with 18 bases sitting between them. This CDR3 region has 16 residues. The CDR3 is CASSYQWGSRDNEQFF. CDR3 DNA: TGTGCCAGCAGTTACCAATGGGGCAGTAGGGACAATGAGCAGTTCTTC.

This sequence joins TRBV20-1 and TRBJ2-5; D not certain. The J call may be in error: the DNA end matches TRBJ2-7 better. There are 11 residues in the CDR3. Germline V gene data show CDR1 as DFQATT and CDR2 as SNEGSKA (reference sequence). In DNA form, the CDR3 reads TGCAGTGCCCCGGATTCCTACGAGCAGTACTTC. Protein: CSAPDSYEQYF.